Sequencing of this TCR beta chain was carried out in a study of identical twins. Germline assignment: CDR1 LNHDA and CDR2 SQIVND (reference sequence). This CDR3 has 15 amino acids. The V gene lost 5 bases and the J gene lost 2 bases, with 15 bases spanning the gap. Points on this clonotype: Antigen specificity is unknown.

Study-level results: It was out-of-frame TCR alpha sharing in monozygotic twins that models underestimated. Twin pairs had excess sharing that was weaker in beta out-of-frame sequences. Twin pairs' shared out-of-frame alpha sequences were enriched in low generation probability.

Template switching introduced a universal primer site, and the cDNA bore unique molecular identifiers. One entry per CDR3 protein, called by TCRdb with MiXCR from the 5' RACE reads. The sample holds more than 1.5 million distinct CDR3 sequences, less than 35% seen once. The clonotype was recovered from a newborn girl in good health. Specimen: cord blood. V and J are TRBV19 and TRBJ1-1, with D unresolved. The DNA of the CDR3 is TGTGCCAGTAGTCGACGGGGATTAAAAAACACTGAAGCTTTCTTT. Its protein is CASSRRGLKNTEAFF.